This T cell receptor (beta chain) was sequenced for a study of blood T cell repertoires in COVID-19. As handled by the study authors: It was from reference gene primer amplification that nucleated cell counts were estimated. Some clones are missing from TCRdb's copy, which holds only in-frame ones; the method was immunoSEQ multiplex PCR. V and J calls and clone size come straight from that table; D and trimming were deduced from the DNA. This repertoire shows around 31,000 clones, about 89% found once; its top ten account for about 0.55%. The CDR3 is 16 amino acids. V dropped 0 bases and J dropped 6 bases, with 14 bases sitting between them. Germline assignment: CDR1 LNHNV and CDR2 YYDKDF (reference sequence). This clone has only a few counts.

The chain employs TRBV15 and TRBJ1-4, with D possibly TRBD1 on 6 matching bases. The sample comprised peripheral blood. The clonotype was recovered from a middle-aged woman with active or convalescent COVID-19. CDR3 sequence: CATSRDGRGAYEKLFF. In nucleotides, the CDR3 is TGTGCCACCAGCAGAGATGGTCGGGGGGCATATGAAAAACTGTTTTTT.